This paragraph covers one T cell receptor (beta chain) sequence. Germline loops: CDR1 WSHSY, CDR2 SAAADI. Unmatched junction bases numbered 14, after V lost 3 bases and J lost 4 bases. The CDR3 consists of 18 residues. The data were taken from a study of T-cell reconstitution after alpha-beta-depleted transplantation in children. Construction of the TCRbeta library involved unique molecular identifiers. TCRdb called the PCR reads again in MiXCR, with one record for every CDR3 protein. The top ten clones hold around 2.3% of a sample with some 350,000 distinct CDR3 sequences, approximately 10% of them seen once.

The V and J genes are TRBV10-2 and TRBJ2-3; 9 bases are a match to TRBD2. The sequence was obtained from a human donor who donated a stem cell graft to a child with acute lymphoblastic leukemia. The material was PBMCs from the stem cell graft donor, obtained from the stem cell graft. The DNA for the CDR3 is TGCGCCAGCAGTGACCCGTCCTCGACTAGCGGATCTCCAGATACGCAGTATTTT. It encodes CASSDPSSTSGSPDTQYF.